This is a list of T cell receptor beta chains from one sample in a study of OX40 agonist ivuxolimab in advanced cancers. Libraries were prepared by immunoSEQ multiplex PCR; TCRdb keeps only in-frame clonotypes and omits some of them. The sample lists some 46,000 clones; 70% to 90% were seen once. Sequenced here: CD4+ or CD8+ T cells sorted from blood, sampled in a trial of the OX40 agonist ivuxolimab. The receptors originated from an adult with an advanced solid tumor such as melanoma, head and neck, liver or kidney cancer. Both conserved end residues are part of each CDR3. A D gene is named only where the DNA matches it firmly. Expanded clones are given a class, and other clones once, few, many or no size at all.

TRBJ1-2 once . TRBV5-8 CASFRDTTGSYGYTF TGTGCCAGCTTCCGGGACACCACTGGGAGTTATGGCTACACCTTC
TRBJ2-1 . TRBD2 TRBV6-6 CASSRPSGSMDEQFF TGTGCCAGCAGTCGACCTAGCGGGAGCATGGATGAGCAGTTCTTC
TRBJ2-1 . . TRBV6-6 CAAGWENYNEQFF TGTGCAGCCGGGTGGGAAAACTACAATGAGCAGTTCTTC
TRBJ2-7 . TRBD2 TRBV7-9 CASSLEFEREPTYEQYF TGTGCCAGCAGCTTAGAATTCGAGCGGGAGCCTACCTACGAGCAGTACTTC
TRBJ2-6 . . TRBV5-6 CASSLVQGRGANVLTF TGTGCCAGCAGCTTGGTTCAGGGTCGAGGGGCCAACGTCCTGACTTTC
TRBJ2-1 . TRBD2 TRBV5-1 CASSQIAGIYNEQFF TGCGCCAGCAGCCAGATAGCGGGAATCTACAATGAGCAGTTCTTC
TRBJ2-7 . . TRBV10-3 CAIRDTTKAYEQYF TGTGCCATCAGAGACACTACAAAGGCCTACGAGCAGTACTTC
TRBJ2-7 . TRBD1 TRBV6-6 CASSFRDRGLIEQYF TGTGCCAGCAGTTTCCGGGACAGGGGGCTTATCGAGCAGTACTTC
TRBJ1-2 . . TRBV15 CATSRAGRRDGYTF TGTGCCACCAGCAGAGCGGGGAGGAGGGATGGCTACACCTTC
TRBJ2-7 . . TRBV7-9 CASSATQGGSYEQYF TGTGCCAGCAGCGCAACCCAGGGGGGGTCCTACGAGCAGTACTTC
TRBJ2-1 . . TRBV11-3 CASSSRGFGNEQFF TGTGCCAGCAGCTCAAGGGGGTTTGGGAATGAGCAGTTCTTC
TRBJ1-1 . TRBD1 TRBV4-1 CASSQAPGQMNTEAFF TGCGCCAGCAGCCAGGCCCCGGGACAGATGAACACTGAAGCTTTCTTT
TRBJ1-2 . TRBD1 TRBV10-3 CAISEPRDSYGYTF TGTGCCATCAGTGAGCCTCGGGACAGCTATGGCTACACCTTC
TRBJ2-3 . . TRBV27 CASSFSLYTDTQYF TGTGCCAGCAGTTTTTCCTTATACACTGATACGCAGTATTTT
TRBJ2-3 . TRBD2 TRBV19 CASKGRAGDPTDTQYF TGTGCCAGTAAGGGGCGAGCGGGAGACCCCACAGATACGCAGTATTTT
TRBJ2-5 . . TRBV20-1 CSARARETQYF TGCAGTGCTAGAGCGAGGGAGACCCAGTACTTC
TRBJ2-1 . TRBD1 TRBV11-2 CASSSTGVSYNEQFF TGTGCCAGCAGCTCCACAGGGGTTTCCTACAATGAGCAGTTCTTC
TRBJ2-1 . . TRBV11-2 CASSLGRPYNEQFF TGTGCCAGCAGCTTGGGCAGGCCCTACAATGAGCAGTTCTTC
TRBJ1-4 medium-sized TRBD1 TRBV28 CASQGDRENEKLFF TGTGCCAGCCAAGGGGACAGGGAAAATGAAAAACTGTTTTTT
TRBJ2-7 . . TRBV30 CAWRPRQAAEQYF TGTGCCTGGAGACCACGGCAGGCTGCCGAGCAGTACTTC